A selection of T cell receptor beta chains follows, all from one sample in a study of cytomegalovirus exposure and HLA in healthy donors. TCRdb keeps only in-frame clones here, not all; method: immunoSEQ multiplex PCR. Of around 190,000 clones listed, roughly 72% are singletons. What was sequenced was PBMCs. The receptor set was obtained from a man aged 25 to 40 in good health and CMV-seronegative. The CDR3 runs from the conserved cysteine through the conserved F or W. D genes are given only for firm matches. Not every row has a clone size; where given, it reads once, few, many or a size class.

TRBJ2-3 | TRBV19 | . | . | CASSMRQNTQYF | TGTGCCAGTAGTATGCGGCAGAATACGCAGTATTTT
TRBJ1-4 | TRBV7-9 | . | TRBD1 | CASSLHWTSGTGGEKLFF | TGTGCCAGCAGCCTCCACTGGACTTCGGGGACAGGGGGTGAAAAACTGTTTTTT
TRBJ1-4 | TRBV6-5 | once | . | CASRRRATNEKLFF | TGTGCCAGCAGGAGACGGGCAACTAATGAAAAACTGTTTTTT
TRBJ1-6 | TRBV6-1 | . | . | CASSDNAGRYNSPLHF | TGTGCCAGCAGTGACAACGCAGGGCGCTATAATTCACCCCTCCACTTT
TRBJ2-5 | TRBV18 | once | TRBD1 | CASSLLGQGGQETQYF | TGTGCCAGCTCACTACTGGGACAGGGAGGACAAGAGACCCAGTACTTC
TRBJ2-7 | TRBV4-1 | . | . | CASSQESPGYEQYF | TGCGCCAGCAGCCAAGAGAGTCCCGGGTACGAGCAGTACTTC
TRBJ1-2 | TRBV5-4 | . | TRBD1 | CASSPLTGGHYGYTF | TGTGCCAGCAGCCCATTGACAGGGGGACACTATGGCTACACCTTC
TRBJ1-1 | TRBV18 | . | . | CASSTSETGLEAFF | TGTGCCAGCTCCACGTCCGAGACAGGCCTTGAAGCTTTCTTT
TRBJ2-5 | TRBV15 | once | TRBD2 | CATSRDLPGLAVQETQYF | TGTGCCACCAGCAGAGATCTGCCCGGACTAGCGGTTCAAGAGACCCAGTACTTC
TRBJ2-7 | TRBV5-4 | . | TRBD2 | CASSGQGLAGGDGYEQYF | TGTGCCAGCAGCGGCCAGGGACTAGCGGGAGGGGATGGTTACGAGCAGTACTTC
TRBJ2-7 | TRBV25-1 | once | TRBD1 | CASNNRGSYEQYF | TGTGCCAGCAATAACAGGGGTTCCTACGAGCAGTACTTC
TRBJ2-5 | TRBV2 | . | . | CASSPELRVQETQYF | TGTGCCAGCAGCCCTGAGCTGAGAGTCCAAGAGACCCAGTACTTC
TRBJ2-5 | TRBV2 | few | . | CASRPDQETQYF | TGTGCCAGCAGGCCGGACCAAGAGACCCAGTACTTC
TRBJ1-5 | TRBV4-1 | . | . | CASSQDIPGRQPQHF | TGCGCCAGCAGCCAAGATATACCGGGAAGACAGCCCCAGCATTTT
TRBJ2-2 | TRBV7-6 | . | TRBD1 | CAGGQGATGELFF | TGTGCCGGGGGACAGGGGGCTACCGGGGAGCTGTTTTTT
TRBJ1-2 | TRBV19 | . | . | CASSPQDRPRGYTF | TGTGCCAGTAGTCCACAGGACCGACCGCGTGGCTACACCTTC
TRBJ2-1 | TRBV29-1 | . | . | CSVLRGAGAYEQFF | TGCAGCGTCCTACGGGGGGCGGGAGCCTATGAGCAGTTCTTC
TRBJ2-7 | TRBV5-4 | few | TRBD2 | CASSREGLGTYEQYF | TGTGCCAGCAGTCGGGAGGGACTAGGCACCTACGAGCAGTACTTC
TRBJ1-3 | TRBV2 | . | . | CASSKTGNGSGNTIYF | TGTGCCAGCAGTAAGACAGGAAACGGCTCTGGAAACACCATATATTTT
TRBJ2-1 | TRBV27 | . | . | CASSLRGNNEQFF | TGTGCCAGCAGTTTACGCGGCAACAATGAGCAGTTCTTC
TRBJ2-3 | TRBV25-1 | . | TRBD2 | CASSESHYERGNTDTQYF | TGTGCCAGCAGTGAATCCCACTATGAGCGGGGGAACACAGATACGCAGTATTTT
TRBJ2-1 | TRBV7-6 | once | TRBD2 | CASSLDPGLVNEQFF | TGTGCCAGCAGCTTAGACCCGGGACTAGTGAATGAGCAGTTCTTC
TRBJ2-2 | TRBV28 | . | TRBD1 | CASSVTGTNTGELFF | TGTGCCAGCAGTGTGACAGGGACGAACACCGGGGAGCTGTTTTTT
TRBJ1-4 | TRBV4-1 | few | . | CASSQTGLNEKLFF | TGCGCCAGCAGCCAAACAGGACTAAACGAAAAACTGTTTTTT
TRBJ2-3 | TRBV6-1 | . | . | CASSGGTFTDTQYF | TGTGCCAGCAGTGGAGGGACTTTCACAGATACGCAGTATTTT